The clone carrying this T cell receptor beta chain was recorded a few times. Its cognate antigen is unknown. Clones were read by immunoSEQ multiplex PCR, and TCRdb kept only the in-frame ones, dropping some. The data hold around 150,000 clones, with about 90% observed a single time. This record comes from a study of T cell responses to AZD1222 COVID-19 vaccine. Points from the study as a whole: There were vaccine-associated CD4 TCRs across spike, dominant at 160-218 and 743-854.

The receptor comes from an adult who received the AZD1222 COVID-19 vaccine. This sample comprised peripheral blood, obtained 28 days after the second AZD1222 dose.

CDR3 protein: CASSQDLYSKLNTEAFF. CDR3 sequence (DNA): TGCGCCAGCAGCCAAGACCTCTACAGCAAATTGAACACTGAAGCTTTCTTT. V usage is TRBV4-1 and J usage is TRBJ1-1; D gene uncertain. V dropped 0 bases and J dropped 0 bases, with 14 bases sitting between them. Germline V lookup: CDR1 MGHRA, CDR2 YSYEKL. The CDR3 is 17 residues long.